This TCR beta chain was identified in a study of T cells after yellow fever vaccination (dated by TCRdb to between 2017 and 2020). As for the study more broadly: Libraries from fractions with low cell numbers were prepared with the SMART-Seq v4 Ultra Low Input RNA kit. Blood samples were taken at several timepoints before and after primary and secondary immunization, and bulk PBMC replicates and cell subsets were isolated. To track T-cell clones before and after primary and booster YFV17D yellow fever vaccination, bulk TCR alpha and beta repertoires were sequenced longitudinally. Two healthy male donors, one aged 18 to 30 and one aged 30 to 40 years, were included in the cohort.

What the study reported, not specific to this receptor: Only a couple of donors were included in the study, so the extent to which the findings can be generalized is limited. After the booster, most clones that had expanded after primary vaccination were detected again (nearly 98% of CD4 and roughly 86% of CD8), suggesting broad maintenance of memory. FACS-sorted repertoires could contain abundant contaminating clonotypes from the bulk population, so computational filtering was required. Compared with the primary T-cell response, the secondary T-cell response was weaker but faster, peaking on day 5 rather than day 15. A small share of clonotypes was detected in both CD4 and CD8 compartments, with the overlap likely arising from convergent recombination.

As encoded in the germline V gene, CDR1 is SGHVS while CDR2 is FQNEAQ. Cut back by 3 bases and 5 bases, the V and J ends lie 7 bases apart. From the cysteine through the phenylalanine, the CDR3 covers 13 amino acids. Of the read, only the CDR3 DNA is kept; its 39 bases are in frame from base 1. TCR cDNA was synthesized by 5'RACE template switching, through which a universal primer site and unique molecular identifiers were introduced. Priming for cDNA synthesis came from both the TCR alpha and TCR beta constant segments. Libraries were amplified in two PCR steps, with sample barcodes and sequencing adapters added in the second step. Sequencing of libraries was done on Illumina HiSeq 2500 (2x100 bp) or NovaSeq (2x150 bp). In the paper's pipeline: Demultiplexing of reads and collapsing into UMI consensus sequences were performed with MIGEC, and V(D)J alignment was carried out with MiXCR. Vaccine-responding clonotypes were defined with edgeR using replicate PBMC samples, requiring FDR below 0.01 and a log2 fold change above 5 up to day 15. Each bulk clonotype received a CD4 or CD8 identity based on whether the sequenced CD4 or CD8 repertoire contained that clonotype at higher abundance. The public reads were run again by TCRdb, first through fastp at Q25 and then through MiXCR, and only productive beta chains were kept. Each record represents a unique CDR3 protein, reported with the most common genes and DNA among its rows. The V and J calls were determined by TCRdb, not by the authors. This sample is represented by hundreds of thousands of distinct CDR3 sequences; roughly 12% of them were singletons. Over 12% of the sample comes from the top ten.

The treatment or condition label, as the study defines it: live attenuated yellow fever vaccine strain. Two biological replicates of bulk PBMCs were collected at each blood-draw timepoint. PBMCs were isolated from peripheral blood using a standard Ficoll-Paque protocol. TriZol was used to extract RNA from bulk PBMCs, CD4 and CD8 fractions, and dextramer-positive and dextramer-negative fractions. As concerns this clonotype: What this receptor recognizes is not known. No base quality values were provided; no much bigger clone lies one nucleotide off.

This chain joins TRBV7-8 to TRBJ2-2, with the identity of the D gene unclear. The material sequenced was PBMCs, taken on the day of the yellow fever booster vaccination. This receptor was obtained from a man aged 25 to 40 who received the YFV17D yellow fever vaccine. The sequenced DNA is TGTGCCAGCAGCTTTCACAAAACCGGGGAGCTGTTTTTT. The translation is CASSFHKTGELFF.